These 24 T cell receptor beta chains originate from one sample sequenced in a study of lymphopenia after photon versus proton radiotherapy. Clones were sequenced by immunoSEQ multiplex PCR, and TCRdb holds only the in-frame ones, with some missing. Here the sample spans fewer than 15,000 clones, roughly nine tenths being singletons. This specimen was peripheral blood, taken from a patient treated with photon-based radiotherapy. These receptors were collected from a man between 60 and 70 years old with pancreatic cancer.

The rearrangement links TRBV7-3 to TRBJ2-1, with 10 nucleotides matching TRBD1. The CDR3 extends over 14 amino acids. Germline CDR1 and CDR2: SGHTA and FQGTGA. Losses at the gene ends were 5 bases for V and 8 bases for J; bases not matched to a gene: 6. The CDR3 DNA reads as TGTGCCAGCAGCCTCCGACAGGGGGCTGATGAGCAGTTCTTC. It encodes CASSLRQGADEQFF.

The CDR3 DNA reads TGTGCCAGCAGCTTGATCCCCTCGGACTATGGCTACACCTTC. Its protein is CASSLIPSDYGYTF. V and J are TRBV5-4 and TRBJ1-2; D is undetermined. Germline CDR1 and CDR2: SGHNT and YYREEE (reference sequence). The CDR3 loop spans 14 amino acids. V lost 1 base and J 3 bases, leaving 10 bases between the germline ends.

The chain joins TRBV7-9 to TRBJ2-7, with D maybe TRBD1 (5 bases). This CDR3 is built from 13 residues. In germline, CDR1 is SEHNR, CDR2 FQNEAQ (reference sequence). V was trimmed by 3 bases and J by 2 bases, leaving 8 bases between them. The CDR3 nucleotides are TGTGCCAGCAGCTTTAGGGGTACCTACGAGCAGTACTTC. Its protein is CASSFRGTYEQYF.

This chain uses TRBV19 with TRBJ1-1; D uncertain. In germline, CDR1 is LNHDA, CDR2 SQIVND (reference sequence). Between the trimmed V and J ends, which lost 1 base and 6 bases, there was a span of 18 bases. This CDR3 is built from 16 residues. The CDR3: CASSIAPSTSLSEAFF. The CDR3 bases are TGTGCCAGTAGTATAGCCCCCTCTACGTCACTCTCTGAAGCTTTCTTT.

This clone appeared a few times. This sample also contains other DNA sequences that code for the same CDR3. The V call is TRBV5-1, the J call TRBJ1-1, with TRBD1 matching over 7 bases. Germline V gene sequence: CDR1 SGHRS, CDR2 YFSETQ. V trimming: 0 bases; J trimming: 3 bases; junction bases outside the gene matches: 5. The CDR3 consists of 15 residues. CDR3 DNA sequence: TGCGCCAGCAGCTTGGGTTCAGGGGGGGACACTGAAGCTTTCTTT. It codes for CASSLGSGGDTEAFF. Full variable domain (rest looked up from reference TRBV5-1 and TRBJ1-1): KAGVTQTPRYLIKTRGQQVTLSCSPISGHRSVSWYQQTPGQGLQFLFEYFSETQRNKGNFPGRFSGRQFSNSRSEMNVSTLELGDSALYLCASSLGSGGDTEAFFGQGTRLTVV.

J is TRBJ1-1 and V is TRBV4-1; 8 nucleotides match TRBD1. Germline loops: CDR1 MGHRA, CDR2 YSYEKL. V gave up 4 bases and J gave up 1 base; unmatched junction bases: 5. This CDR3 contains 15 residues. The CDR3 coding sequence is TGCGCCAGCAGCCCCCGGGACAGGACGAACACTGAAGCTTTCTTT. It yields the protein CASSPRDRTNTEAFF.

V gene TRBV27 combines with J gene TRBJ1-5, with 8 positions matching TRBD1. Trimming at V came to 3 bases and at J to 4 bases, leaving 5 bases not matched to a gene. The CDR3 totals 15 residues. Per germline, CDR1 MNHEY and CDR2 SMNVEV (reference sequence). CDR3 nucleotide sequence: TGTGCCAGCAGTTTGACAACAGGGGGAAATCAGCCCCAGCATTTT. It codes for CASSLTTGGNQPQHF.

The chain joins TRBV19 to TRBJ2-7, with TRBD2 as a possible D gene (5 bases). There are 13 residues in the CDR3. Trimming shortened V by 5 bases and J by 5 bases, and 13 bases separated the two germline ends. Germline loops: CDR1 LNHDA, CDR2 SQIVND (reference sequence). The CDR3: CASSFDWRNEQYF. The CDR3 DNA follows: TGTGCCAGTAGTTTTGACTGGAGGAACGAGCAGTACTTC.

The chain couples TRBV10-3 to TRBJ1-2, with a possible D match to TRBD1 (6 bases). The CDR3 loop spans 14 amino acids. V lost 7 bases and J 2 bases, leaving 14 bases between the germline ends. CDR1 is ENHRY, CDR2 SYGVKD, per germline. CDR3 bases: TGTGCCATCAATGGGGCAGGGGTAAACTATGGCTACACCTTC. The encoded protein is CAINGAGVNYGYTF.

This clone was recorded once. The genes are TRBV2 and TRBJ1-5; 8 nucleotides line up with TRBD1. The CDR3 is 22 amino acids. V trimming: 5 bases; J trimming: 0 bases; junction bases outside the gene matches: 24. The germline CDR1 and CDR2 sequences are SNHLY and FYNNEI. Here the CDR3 DNA reads TGTGCCAGCAGTTTTCTCGTAGGGACAGGACCTCCCCGGGGTTATAGCAATCAGCCCCAGCATTTT. Translated: CASSFLVGTGPPRGYSNQPQHF.

This clone was recorded once. The chain joins TRBV9 to TRBJ1-1, with TRBD1 identical over 9 bases. J lost 3 bases, V lost 4 bases, and 7 bases had no gene match. The CDR3 consists of 15 residues. Germline lookup yields CDR1 SGDLS and CDR2 YYNGEE. This chain's CDR3 is CASSTTGGAYTEAFF. The CDR3 coding sequence is TGTGCCAGCAGCACAACAGGGGGCGCGTACACTGAAGCTTTCTTT. Full variable domain (missing parts from reference TRBV9 and TRBJ1-1): DSGVTQTPKHLITATGQRVTLRCSPRSGDLSVYWYQQSLDQGLQFLIQYYNGEERAKGNILERFSAQQFPDLHSELNLSSLELGDSALYFCASSTTGGAYTEAFFGQGTRLTVV.

The V gene is TRBV4-3, the J gene TRBJ2-5; 7 nucleotides match TRBD1. The V and J ends lost 1 base and 1 base, in that order; junction bases with no gene match: 3. Germline lookup yields CDR1 LGHNA and CDR2 YSLEER. The CDR3 has 15 residues. The CDR3 reads CASSQGTGVQETQYF. As DNA, the CDR3 is TGCGCCAGCAGCCAAGGAACAGGGGTCCAAGAGACCCAGTACTTC.

The chain links TRBV5-4 to TRBJ2-3; TRBD2 matches at 8 bases. Germline V gene lookup returns CDR1 SGHNT and CDR2 YYREEE (reference sequence). The V gene end was trimmed by 5 bases and the J gene end by 1 base; junction bases not matched to a gene: 6. The length of the CDR3 is 15 residues. The CDR3 loop reads CASSSGGAGTDTQYF. CDR3 nucleotides: TGTGCCAGCAGTTCCGGGGGGGCAGGCACAGATACGCAGTATTTT.

The chain links TRBV5-1 to TRBJ1-6; 10 positions agree with TRBD1. CDR3 length: 14 residues. Germline CDR1 SGHRS, CDR2 YFSETQ. The junction had 8 bases not matched to a gene; V was cut back by 7 bases and J by 10 bases. DNA for the CDR3: TGCGCCAGCGAGGTGGGGACAGGGGACTCACCCCTCCACTTT. This translates into CASEVGTGDSPLHF.

This chain links TRBV29-1 with TRBJ1-3; TRBD1 agrees at 8 bases. CDR1 is SQVTM and CDR2 is ANQGSEA in the germline V gene. This CDR3 contains 14 residues. V lost 5 bases, J lost 3 bases, and 6 bases stayed unmatched. CDR3 nucleotide sequence: TGCAGCGTTATGGACAGGGTCGATGGAAACACCATATATTTT. Amino acid sequence: CSVMDRVDGNTIYF. The variable domain in full, completed from reference TRBV29-1 and TRBJ1-3, reads SAVISQKPSRDICQRGTSLTIQCQVDSQVTMMFWYRQQPGQSLTLIATANQGSEATYESGFVIDKFPISRPNLTFSTLTVSNMSPEDSSIYLCSVMDRVDGNTIYFGEGSWLTVV.

V and J are TRBV7-8 and TRBJ2-7; the D is unclear. The CDR3 is 18 amino acids. The germline V and J ends were trimmed by 2 bases and 6 bases, with 26 bases remaining between them. Germline V lookup: CDR1 SGHVS, CDR2 FQNEAQ. In DNA form, the CDR3 reads TGTGCCAGCAGCTTAATGGCAAAAACGTACCTTGGCTTCCCCGAGCAGTACTTC. Residues: CASSLMAKTYLGFPEQYF.

In this sample, this clone turned up once. The chain carries TRBV4-3 and TRBJ1-2, with D perhaps matching TRBD1 (5 bases). V lost 4 bases, J lost 3 bases, and 15 bases lay in between. The CDR3 consists of 15 residues. CDR1 and CDR2 from the germline V gene are LGHNA and YSLEER. The CDR3 here is CASSRFLGVDYGYTF. The CDR3, as DNA: TGCGCCAGCAGCCGATTCCTGGGGGTAGACTATGGCTACACCTTC.

V gene TRBV6-1 combines with J gene TRBJ2-1; 9 bases align to TRBD2. CDR3 size: 17 residues. Germline V gene sequence: CDR1 MNHNS, CDR2 SASEGT. V lost 2 bases to trimming and J lost 9 bases; unmatched junction nucleotides: 14. CDR3 nucleotide sequence: TGTGCCAGCAGTGAAATAAACGCGGGGGGGCGCCCACCTGAGCAGTTCTTC. Amino acid sequence: CASSEINAGGRPPEQFF.

The chain links TRBV18 to TRBJ2-4; possible D gene TRBD1, 6 bases. V was trimmed by 4 bases and J by 1 base, leaving 23 bases between them. CDR3 length equals 19 residues. Germline V CDR1 and CDR2: KGHSH, LQKENI. CDR3 residues: CASSQTSYTGMSAKNIQYF. CDR3 DNA: TGTGCCAGCTCACAAACATCGTACACAGGGATGTCGGCCAAAAACATTCAGTACTTC.

The chain links TRBV29-1 to TRBJ2-3, with TRBD2 matching over 11 bases. This CDR3 contains 15 residues. Unmatched junction bases numbered 8, after V lost 7 bases and J lost 2 bases. In germline, CDR1 is SQVTM, CDR2 ANQGSEA. The CDR3 region has the DNA TGCAGCGCAATAGCGGGGGGGCGATACACAGATACGCAGTATTTT. It translates to CSAIAGGRYTDTQYF.

The chain links TRBV6-6 to TRBJ2-7; perhaps TRBD1 as D (5 bases). In germline, CDR1 is MNHNY, CDR2 SVGAGI (reference sequence). This CDR3 has 11 amino acids. With 8 bases removed from V and 3 bases from J, the gap between germline ends came to 8 bases. CDR3 in amino acids: CASAGFYEQYF. CDR3 DNA: TGTGCCAGCGCAGGGTTCTACGAGCAGTACTTC.

This clone was seen a few times. The sample has other DNA sequences that encode this CDR3 too. The chain combines TRBV7-2 with TRBJ1-2, with 9 nucleotides matching TRBD1. V trimming: 4 bases; J trimming: 5 bases; junction bases outside the gene matches: 2. Germline V gene data show CDR1 as SGHTA and CDR2 as FQGNSA. The CDR3 covers 13 residues. CDR3: CASSSGQGYGYTF. The DNA for the CDR3 is TGTGCCAGCAGCTCAGGACAGGGGTATGGCTACACCTTC.

The chain combines TRBV9 with TRBJ1-1; TRBD1 matches at 10 bases. V dropped 6 bases and J dropped 2; count of bases not matched to a gene: 4. From germline, CDR1 is SGDLS and CDR2 YYNGEE. The CDR3 contains 14 residues. The CDR3 sequence: CASTQTGGNTEAFF. The CDR3 bases are TGTGCCAGCACTCAGACAGGGGGCAACACTGAAGCTTTCTTT.

The chain uses TRBV5-1 and TRBJ1-1, with D tentatively TRBD1 (6 bases). The CDR3 loop spans 14 amino acids. The V end lost 4 bases, the J end lost 5 bases, and 15 bases lay between the germline ends. Germline lookup yields CDR1 SGHRS and CDR2 YFSETQ. The CDR3 DNA is TGCGCCAGCAGCCCACTTCAGACAGGTACTGAAGCTTTCTTT. Translating gives CASSPLQTGTEAFF.